This T cell receptor (beta chain) was identified during a study of cytomegalovirus exposure and HLA in healthy donors (dated by TCRdb to about 2017). In the study overall: A later analysis indicated that the roughly 130 validation repertoires were generated on the platform also employed for the roughly 720 repertoires of the first cohort. The study was designed to test whether signatures of past pathogen exposure could be identified by cataloging public T cell receptors. A separate validation cohort of roughly 120 different subjects was used in addition to the roughly 670-subject first cohort. To predict cytomegalovirus infection status, the study combined high-throughput TCR immunosequencing, statistical association of individual TCRs with disease status, and machine learning.

The paper's findings and limits, for the study overall: Of the cluster scores, about 94% were above 0 in a later analysis, which found that TCRs clustered in the first cohort also tended to co-occur in the 120 validation repertoires. A few of the identified cytomegalovirus-associated TCR beta chains were confirmed in vitro to be specific for cytomegalovirus antigens. The study gave a list of more than 150 TCR beta chains associated with cytomegalovirus. The validation cohort had no HLA typing available for a later analysis, so co-occurrence within that cohort was assessed over all 120 or so repertoires. The classifier was reported to diagnose cytomegalovirus status with high specificity and sensitivity in both the original cohort and the validation cohort. Across donors, most TCR sequences were observed very rarely, whereas some public TCRs were present in many individuals. It was suggested by the authors that the approach could potentially be generalized to other disease states and immunological phenotypes.

Library creation used the immunoSEQ multiplex PCR assay. Per the original workflow: A statistical classification framework was built to diagnose cytomegalovirus status from the catalog of TCR beta chain sequences. TCRdb re-hosts the immuneACCESS table, in-frame sequences only. Its copies lack some clones; in the studies checked, an unresolved V gene accounts for under half of them, and the cause for the rest is not known. The V and J calls and the clone size are those of that table, but D and trimming were determined from the DNA. Counted in this sample were 150,000 to 200,000 clones; approximately 90% of them appeared once. The ten largest clones represent 2.5% to 3% of the sample. Of note for this clone: No antigen is known for it. No quality values exist for individual bases; no much larger clone is one base distant.

The donors belonged to the validation cohort of about 120 subjects, which was separate from the 666-subject first cohort. The germline V gene (reference sequence) provides CDR1 MNHEY and CDR2 SMNVEV. The germline V end is reduced by 6 bases and the J end by 6 bases; junction bases left unmatched: 9. The CDR3 runs 15 amino acids, cysteine and phenylalanine included. CDR3 DNA only is kept here, 45 bases in frame from base 1. The TCR originated in a man younger than 30 in good health and CMV-seronegative. Sequencing was done on a sample of PBMCs. The sequence links TRBV27 to TRBJ2-1; TRBD1 lines up with 9 middle nucleotides. CDR3 sequence: CASSARTGVFNEQFF. The DNA sequence is given as TGTGCCAGCAGCGCGCGGACAGGGGTCTTCAATGAGCAGTTCTTC.